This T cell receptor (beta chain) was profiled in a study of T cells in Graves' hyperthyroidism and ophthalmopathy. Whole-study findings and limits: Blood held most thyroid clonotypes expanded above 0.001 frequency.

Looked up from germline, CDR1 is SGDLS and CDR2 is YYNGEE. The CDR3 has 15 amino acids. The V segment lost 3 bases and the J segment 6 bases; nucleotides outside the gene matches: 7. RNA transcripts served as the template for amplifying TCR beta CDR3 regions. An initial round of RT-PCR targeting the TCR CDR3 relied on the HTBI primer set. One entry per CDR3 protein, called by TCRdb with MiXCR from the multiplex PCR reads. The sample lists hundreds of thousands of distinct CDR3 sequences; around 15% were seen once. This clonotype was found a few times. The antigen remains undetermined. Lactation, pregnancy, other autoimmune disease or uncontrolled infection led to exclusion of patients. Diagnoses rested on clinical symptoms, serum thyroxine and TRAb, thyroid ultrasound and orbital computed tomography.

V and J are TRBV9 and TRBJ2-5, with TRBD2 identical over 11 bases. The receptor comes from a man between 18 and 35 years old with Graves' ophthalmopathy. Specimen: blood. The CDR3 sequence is CASSGTGTSGQTQYF. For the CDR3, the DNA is TGTGCCAGCAGCGGCACCGGGACTAGCGGACAGACCCAGTACTTC. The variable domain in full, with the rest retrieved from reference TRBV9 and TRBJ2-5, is DSGVTQTPKHLITATGQRVTLRCSPRSGDLSVYWYQQSLDQGLQFLIQYYNGEERAKGNILERFSAQQFPDLHSELNLSSLELGDSALYFCASSGTGTSGQTQYFGPGTRLLVL.